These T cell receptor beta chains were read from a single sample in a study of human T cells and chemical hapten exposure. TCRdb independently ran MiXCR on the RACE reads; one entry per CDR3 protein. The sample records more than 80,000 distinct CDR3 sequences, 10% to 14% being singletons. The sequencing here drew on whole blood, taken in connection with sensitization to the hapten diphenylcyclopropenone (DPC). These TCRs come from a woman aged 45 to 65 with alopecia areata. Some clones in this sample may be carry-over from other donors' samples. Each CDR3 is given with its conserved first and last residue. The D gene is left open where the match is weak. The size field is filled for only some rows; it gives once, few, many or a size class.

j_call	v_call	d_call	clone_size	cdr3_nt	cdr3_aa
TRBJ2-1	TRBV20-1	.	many	TGCAGTGCTAGAGGACAGAGGGCCTACAATGAGCAGTTCTTC	CSARGQRAYNEQFF
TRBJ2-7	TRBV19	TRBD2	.	TGTGCCAGTAGTTCCCGGGGGGCCTACGAGCAGTACTTC	CASSSRGAYEQYF
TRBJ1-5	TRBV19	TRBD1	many	TGTGCCAGTTCCCAGGGGGCGGGACAGCCCCAGCATTTT	CASSQGAGQPQHF
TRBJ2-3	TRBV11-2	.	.	TGTGCCAGCAGCTTGAGCTATAGCACAGATACGCAGTATTTT	CASSLSYSTDTQYF
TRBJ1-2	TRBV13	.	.	TGTGCCAGCAGCTTAGGTCCAGGAGCTACTAACTATGGCTACACCTTC	CASSLGPGATNYGYTF
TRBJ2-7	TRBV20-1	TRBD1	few	TGCAGTGCGGAGACAGGGTTAGCCTACGAGCAGTACTTC	CSAETGLAYEQYF
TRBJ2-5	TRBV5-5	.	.	TGTGCCAGCAGGGGGGCACATACCCAAGAGACCCAGTACTTC	CASRGAHTQETQYF
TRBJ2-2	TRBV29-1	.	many	TGCAGCGTTGAGCAGGGGAGGACCGGGGAGCTGTTTTTT	CSVEQGRTGELFF
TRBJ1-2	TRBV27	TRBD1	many	TGTGCCAGCTTTTCGCCGAGACAGGGGATTATGGGCTACACCTTC	CASFSPRQGIMGYTF
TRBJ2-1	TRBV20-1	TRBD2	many	TGCAGTGCCGAAAGCGGGAGAACTTACAATGAGCAGTTCTTC	CSAESGRTYNEQFF